This paragraph covers one TCR beta chain sequence. Antigen: not known. The data were taken from a study of CD4 T cells in relation to SARS-CoV-2 and coronaviruses. The study, taken as a whole, reports: About 65% of donors had memory CD4+ clonotypes crossrecognizing SARS-CoV-2 and common cold coronavirus spike.

The germline V and J ends were trimmed by 3 bases and 8 bases, with 8 bases remaining between them. CDR3 length: 13 amino acids. Profiled with immunoSEQ multiplex PCR; TCRdb holds only in-frame clones, not every one. The sample consists of about 26,000 clones, about four fifths of them appearing once. Before the COVID-19 pandemic, during about 2010-2019, CD4+ T cells were taken from unexposed donors. Isolation of CD4+ T cells took place after roughly nine days in culture. Cells permitting, SARS-CoV-2 S/N and four cold-coronavirus spikes were tested on unexposed-donor CD4+ T cells. Each well had two million PBMCs in roughly 5% human AB serum with IL-2.

This chain links TRBV12-3 or TRBV12-4 with TRBJ1-6; no clear D gene. This sequence originates from a human donor in good health. The sample comprised CD4+ T cells from PBMCs, cultured in vitro. The CDR3 loop is CASSFRTDSPLHF. The CDR3 bases are TGTGCCAGCAGTTTTCGGACCGATTCACCCCTCCACTTT.